One and the same sample provided the 26 T cell receptor beta chains below, sequenced in a study of cytomegalovirus exposure and HLA in healthy donors. TCRdb's table, derived via immunoSEQ multiplex PCR, lists solely in-frame clones and lacks some. In the table there are over 200,000 clones, approximately 86% of which are singletons. Sequences were obtained from PBMCs. These receptors were obtained from a woman aged 18-29 years in good health and CMV-seronegative.

The V and J genes are TRBV5-1 and TRBJ2-3; D might be TRBD2 (5 bases). Trimming shortened V by 5 bases and J by 2 bases, and 15 bases separated the two germline ends. The CDR3 loop spans 15 amino acids. Per the germline V gene, CDR1 is SGHRS and CDR2 is YFSETQ. The chain's CDR3 is CASRPGSAITDTQYF. CDR3 DNA: TGCGCCAGCAGACCGGGATCGGCCATCACAGATACGCAGTATTTT.

The V and J genes are TRBV19 and TRBJ1-1, with TRBD1 matching 9 bases. CDR3 length: 13 amino acids. V lost 5 bases to trimming and J lost 4 bases; unmatched junction nucleotides: 2. CDR1 is LNHDA and CDR2 is SQIVND in the germline V gene (reference sequence). The CDR3 nucleotides read TGTGCCAGTAGTGGGGACAGGGTCACTGAAGCTTTCTTT. Amino acids: CASSGDRVTEAFF. Supplemented by reference TRBV19 and TRBJ1-1, the full variable domain reads DGGITQSPKYLFRKEGQNVTLSCEQNLNHDAMYWYRQDPGQGLRLIYYSQIVNDFQKGDIAEGYSVSREKKESFPLTVTSAQKNPTAFYLCASSGDRVTEAFFGQGTRLTVV.

V gene TRBV28 combines with J gene TRBJ2-3, with 11 bases fitting TRBD1. The junction had 1 base not matched to a gene; V was cut back by 3 bases and J by 2 bases. The length of the CDR3 is 15 residues. The germline gives CDR1 MDHEN, CDR2 SYDVKM. The CDR3 is CASSLGQGDTDTQYF. The CDR3, as DNA: TGTGCCAGCAGTTTGGGACAGGGGGACACAGATACGCAGTATTTT.

This CDR3 reads CASSQTASGIAKNIQYF. CDR3 nucleotide sequence: TGCGCCAGCAGCCAAACCGCTAGCGGGATAGCCAAAAACATTCAGTACTTC. The rearrangement joins TRBV4-1 to TRBJ2-4, with TRBD2 matching over 9 bases. The J segment lost 0 bases and the V segment lost 2 bases, leaving 5 bases of the junction unmatched. Germline values: CDR1 MGHRA, CDR2 YSYEKL. The CDR3 length is 17 residues.

This chain joins TRBV28 and TRBJ1-2, with D tentatively TRBD1 (5 bases). The CDR3 covers 18 residues. Trimming pared 7 bases from V and 2 bases from J, leaving 26 bases between. CDR1 and CDR2 from the germline V gene are MDHEN and SYDVKM. CDR3 in amino acids: CASTGAEGLWGVNYGYTF. In DNA, the CDR3 is TGTGCCAGCACCGGGGCCGAGGGCCTATGGGGGGTAAACTATGGCTACACCTTC.

This chain links TRBV6-1 with TRBJ2-1, with TRBD1 as a possible D gene (5 bases). Germline CDR1 and CDR2: MNHNS and SASEGT. The CDR3 loop spans 11 amino acids. V shed 6 bases and J shed 8 bases, with 8 bases lying between them. For the CDR3, the DNA is TGTGCCAGCAGCCTAGGGGATGAGCAGTTCTTC. It specifies CASSLGDEQFF.

The V gene is TRBV28, the J gene TRBJ1-1; 8 bases match TRBD1. CDR3 size: 15 residues. CDR1 and CDR2 (germline): MDHEN, SYDVKM. The V and J ends lost 4 bases and 1 base, in that order; junction bases with no gene match: 5. CDR3 protein: CASSYRGTGNTEAFF. The CDR3 DNA follows: TGTGCCAGCAGTTACCGCGGGACAGGGAACACTGAAGCTTTCTTT.

This chain uses TRBV7-9 with TRBJ1-2; D remains unclear. CDR1 SEHNR and CDR2 FQNEAQ come from the germline V gene (reference sequence). The CDR3 has 12 residues. V gave up 5 bases and J gave up 4 bases, with 8 bases separating them. DNA of the CDR3: TGTGCCAGCAGCGTAGACGGCTATGGCTACACCTTC. This sequence encodes CASSVDGYGYTF.

V usage is TRBV2 and J usage is TRBJ2-3; TRBD2 matches 11 bases. V lost 3 bases to trimming and J lost 0 bases; unmatched junction nucleotides: 2. This CDR3 has 16 amino acids. Looked up from germline, CDR1 is SNHLY and CDR2 is FYNNEI. The DNA for the CDR3 is TGTGCCAGCAGTGATACTAGCGGGGGTAGCACAGATACGCAGTATTTT. It yields the protein CASSDTSGGSTDTQYF.

V is TRBV27 and J is TRBJ2-7; 8 bases fit TRBD1. The germline gives CDR1 MNHEY, CDR2 SMNVEV (reference sequence). CDR3 length equals 15 residues. V lost 5 bases to trimming and J lost 3 bases; unmatched junction nucleotides: 9. CDR3 loop: CASSPMGRGLYEQYF. Written as DNA, the CDR3 is TGTGCCAGCAGTCCAATGGGCAGGGGGCTCTACGAGCAGTACTTC.

A single count supports this clone. The rearrangement uses TRBV19 and TRBJ1-1; D unclear. The germline CDR1 and CDR2 sequences are LNHDA and SQIVND (reference sequence). The CDR3 length is 14 residues. Deletions cut 1 base from V and 1 base from J, with 7 bases between. CDR3 amino acids: CASSIGAWNTEAFF. For the CDR3, the DNA is TGTGCCAGTAGTATAGGGGCTTGGAACACTGAAGCTTTCTTT.

J is TRBJ1-2 and V is TRBV28; D not certain. Trimming took off 6 bases at V and 4 bases at J, with 9 bases between the two ends. The germline V gene has CDR1 MDHEN and CDR2 SYDVKM. The CDR3 totals 12 residues. Here the CDR3 reads CASSHGGYGYTF. DNA for the CDR3: TGTGCCAGCAGCCACGGCGGCTATGGCTACACCTTC.

This clone was detected only a few times. The chain carries TRBV27 and TRBJ1-5; 10 bases align to TRBD1. The CDR3 has 18 amino acids. Losses at the gene ends were 6 bases for V and 3 bases for J; bases not matched to a gene: 14. CDR1 is MNHEY and CDR2 is SMNVEV in the germline V gene (reference sequence). CDR3 protein: CASSPNTGTGEANQPQHF. The DNA of the CDR3 is TGTGCCAGCAGCCCCAATACCGGGACAGGGGAGGCCAATCAGCCCCAGCATTTT.

The rearrangement links TRBV29-1 to TRBJ2-3, with 7 bases fitting TRBD1. CDR3 length equals 12 residues. CDR1 SQVTM and CDR2 ANQGSEA come from the germline V gene. J was trimmed by 4 bases and V by 4 bases; bases with no gene match: 2. CDR3 bases: TGCAGCGTTGGGACAGGCGCAGATACGCAGTATTTT. Its translation is CSVGTGADTQYF.

The chain employs TRBV16 and TRBJ1-2; D remains ambiguous. The V end lost 3 bases, the J end lost 4 bases, and 12 bases lay between the germline ends. CDR3 length: 14 residues. Per germline, CDR1 KGHSY and CDR2 FQNENV. The CDR3, as DNA: TGTGCCAGCAGCCAGATTCCGAAGCCCTATGGCTACACCTTC. This translates into CASSQIPKPYGYTF. Full variable domain (missing parts from reference TRBV16 and TRBJ1-2): GEEVAQTPKHLVRGEGQKAKLYCAPIKGHSYVFWYQQVLKNEFKFLISFQNENVFDETGMPKERFSAKCLPNSPCSLEIQATKLEDSAVYFCASSQIPKPYGYTFGSGTRLTVV.

The chain combines TRBV30 with TRBJ2-5, with TRBD2 matching 13 bases. The trim removed 2 bases at V and 5 bases at J, leaving 5 bases unmatched. There are 15 residues in the CDR3. Germline CDR1 GTSNPN, CDR2 SVGIG (reference sequence). CDR3 loop: CAWSLGLAGSETQYF. In nucleotides, the CDR3 is TGTGCCTGGAGTTTGGGACTAGCGGGATCTGAGACCCAGTACTTC. Full variable domain (outside the CDR3, taken from reference TRBV30 and TRBJ2-5): SQTIHQWPATLVQPVGSPLSLECTVEGTSNPNLYWYRQAAGRGLQLLFYSVGIGQISSEVPQNLSASRPQDRQFILSSKKLLLSDSGFYLCAWSLGLAGSETQYFGPGTRLLVL.

CDR3 sequence: CADSIAYTSGPGTDTQYF. In nucleotides, the CDR3 is TGTGCCGACTCAATAGCCTATACTAGCGGCCCAGGGACAGATACGCAGTATTTT. The rearrangement links TRBV25-1 to TRBJ2-3; 8 positions match TRBD2. This CDR3 spans 18 amino acids. Germline values: CDR1 MGHDK, CDR2 SYGVNS. V lost 11 bases to trimming and J lost 3 bases; unmatched junction nucleotides: 22.

The chain couples TRBV4-3 to TRBJ2-7, with 10 bases matching TRBD2. Germline CDR1 reads LGHNA; CDR2 reads YSLEER. V shed 1 base, J shed 0 bases, and the junction held 3 bases outside the gene matches. CDR3 length: 16 residues. The CDR3 nucleotides read TGCGCCAGCAGCCAAGGGAGCGGGAGGGCCTCCTACGAGCAGTACTTC. It encodes CASSQGSGRASYEQYF.

The J gene is TRBJ1-1, the V gene TRBV7-2, with D unresolved. The CDR3 is 13 residues long. Looked up from germline, CDR1 is SGHTA and CDR2 is FQGNSA. V lost 3 bases to trimming and J lost 3 bases, with 8 bases between them. For the CDR3, the DNA is TGTGCCAGCAGCTTCGGTCGGGACACTGAAGCTTTCTTT. This gives the protein CASSFGRDTEAFF.

The J gene is TRBJ2-1, the V gene TRBV9; TRBD2 aligns across 11 bases. This CDR3 spans 16 amino acids. Germline CDR1 and CDR2: SGDLS and YYNGEE. V lost 4 bases, J lost 2 bases, and 5 bases stayed unmatched. CDR3 loop: CASSLTGLAAYNEQFF. The CDR3 nucleotides read TGTGCCAGCAGCTTGACGGGACTAGCGGCCTACAATGAGCAGTTCTTC.

The CDR3 nucleotides read TGTGCCAGTAGTAGCTGGAGGACCACTAGCAATCAGCCCCAGCATTTT. This codes for CASSSWRTTSNQPQHF. V usage is TRBV19 and J usage is TRBJ1-5; D gene ambiguous. The germline CDR1 and CDR2 sequences are LNHDA and SQIVND (reference sequence). V shed 4 bases and J shed 0 bases, with 13 bases lying between them. The CDR3 has 16 amino acids. Filled out from reference TRBV19 and TRBJ1-5, the complete variable domain reads DGGITQSPKYLFRKEGQNVTLSCEQNLNHDAMYWYRQDPGQGLRLIYYSQIVNDFQKGDIAEGYSVSREKKESFPLTVTSAQKNPTAFYLCASSSWRTTSNQPQHFGDGTRLSIL.

The chain uses TRBV7-9 and TRBJ2-7; 8 bases are a match to TRBD1. Germline V gene lookup returns CDR1 SEHNR and CDR2 FQNEAQ (reference sequence). This CDR3 comprises 15 residues. With 1 base clipped from V and 3 bases from J, the junction kept 5 bases outside the gene matches. The CDR3 coding sequence is TGTGCCAGCAGCTTAGAAGACAGGGGAGTCTACGAGCAGTACTTC. Translating gives CASSLEDRGVYEQYF. The full variable domain, rest sourced from reference TRBV7-9 and TRBJ2-7, is DTGVSQNPRHKITKRGQNVTFRCDPISEHNRLYWYRQTLGQGPEFLTYFQNEAQLEKSRLLSDRFSAERPKGSFSTLEIQRTEQGDSAMYLCASSLEDRGVYEQYFGPGTRLTVT.

The chain couples TRBV10-1 to TRBJ2-5, with 8 bases lining up with TRBD2. The CDR3 totals 13 residues. Germline CDR1 is WNHNN and CDR2 is SYGVQD (reference sequence). V gave up 5 bases and J gave up 3 bases; unmatched junction bases: 2. CDR3 loop: CASSPAGEETQYF. CDR3 coding DNA: TGCGCCAGCAGTCCAGCGGGAGAAGAGACCCAGTACTTC.

The V and J genes are TRBV9 and TRBJ1-4, with D unresolved. This CDR3 is 15 amino acids long. Germline CDR1 reads SGDLS; CDR2 reads YYNGEE. V lost 1 base to trimming and J lost 8 bases, with 15 bases between them. CDR3 sequence reads: CASSVNGGFEEKLFF. CDR3 in DNA: TGTGCCAGCAGCGTAAATGGAGGTTTTGAGGAAAAACTGTTTTTT.

The chain has TRBV28 and TRBJ2-7; D call uncertain. CDR1 is MDHEN, CDR2 SYDVKM, per germline. Deletions cut 7 bases from V and 5 bases from J, with 12 bases between. The CDR3 length is 12 residues. The CDR3 here is CASTDTRDEQYF. The CDR3 coding sequence is TGTGCCAGCACCGACACCCGCGACGAGCAGTACTTC.

This chain uses TRBV2 with TRBJ2-1; maybe TRBD2 (7 bases). CDR3 size: 15 residues. V lost 2 bases, J lost 6 bases, and 14 bases lay in between. Germline CDR1 is SNHLY and CDR2 is FYNNEI. The CDR3 protein is CASSELAGAANEQFF. In DNA, the CDR3 is TGTGCCAGCAGTGAACTGGCGGGGGCCGCCAATGAGCAGTTCTTC.